This T cell receptor (beta chain) appears in the sequencing data of a study of T cells after yellow fever vaccination. 5'RACE template switching produced TCR cDNA carrying a universal primer site and UMIs. TCRdb itself ran the 5' RACE reads through MiXCR, one entry per CDR3 protein. The table includes around 610,000 distinct CDR3 sequences, 13% detected once. A few counts support this clonotype. The CDR3 totals 13 residues. V was pared by 4 bases and J by 6 bases, with 4 bases of the junction left unmatched. CDR1 and CDR2 from the germline V gene are SGHAT and FQNNGV. The material was PBMCs, obtained on the day of the yellow fever booster vaccination. The chain employs TRBV11-2 and TRBJ1-1, with TRBD1 matching 8 bases. This clonotype originated in a man aged 25 to 40 who received the YFV17D yellow fever vaccine. Written as DNA, the CDR3 is TGTGCCAGCAGCTGGACAGGGACGGCTGAAGCTTTCTTT. It is translated as CASSWTGTAEAFF.